This T cell receptor beta chain emerged from a study of blood T cell repertoires in COVID-19. Study details: Specimens from acute and convalescent COVID-19 originated in the United States, Italy and Spain. The analysed material was cDNA or gDNA that came from T cells, B-cell-depleted T cells, or PBMCs.

Original handling: Estimation of nucleated cell counts was performed using reference gene primer amplification. Sequencing used immunoSEQ multiplex PCR; TCRdb keeps in-frame clones, though not all of them. V and J calls plus clone size are reproduced from that table; the DNA served to infer D and trimming. This sample has roughly 200,000 clones; about 93% occur once, and the top ten carry approximately 0.5%. Trimming removed 7 bases from V and 2 bases from J, with 15 bases in between. The CDR3 has 15 residues. Per the germline V gene, CDR1 is SNHLY and CDR2 is FYNNEI. The TCR originated in a man aged 50 to 59 with acute or convalescent COVID-19. Sequencing was done on a sample of peripheral blood. J is TRBJ1-5 and V is TRBV2, with D possibly TRBD1 on 5 matching bases. The CDR3 sequence is CASKKEGIGNQPQHF. Here the CDR3 DNA reads TGTGCCAGCAAAAAGGAGGGGATTGGCAATCAGCCCCAGCATTTT.